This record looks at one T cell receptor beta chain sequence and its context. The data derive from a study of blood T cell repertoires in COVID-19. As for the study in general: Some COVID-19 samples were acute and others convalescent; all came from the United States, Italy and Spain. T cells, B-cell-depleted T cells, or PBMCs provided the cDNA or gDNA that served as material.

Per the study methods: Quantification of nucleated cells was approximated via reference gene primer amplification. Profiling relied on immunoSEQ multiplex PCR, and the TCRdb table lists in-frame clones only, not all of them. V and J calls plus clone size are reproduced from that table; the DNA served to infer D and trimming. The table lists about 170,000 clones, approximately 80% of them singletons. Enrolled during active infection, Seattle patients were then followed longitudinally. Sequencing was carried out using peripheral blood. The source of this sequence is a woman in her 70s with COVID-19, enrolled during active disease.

The CDR3 coding sequence is TGTGCCAGCAGAATTACAGGGACCAAAGCTGAAGCTTTCTTT. Its protein product is CASRITGTKAEAFF. The V gene is TRBV2, the J gene TRBJ1-1; tentatively, D is TRBD1 (6 bases). The CDR3 extends over 14 amino acids. Looked up from germline, CDR1 is SNHLY and CDR2 is FYNNEI. V lost 6 bases and J lost 6, with 17 bases in between.